This passage covers 18 T cell receptor beta chains from one sample sequenced in a study of blood T cell repertoires in COVID-19. Assay used: immunoSEQ multiplex PCR; TCRdb lists only in-frame clones, some missing. The sample lists 150,000 to 200,000 clones, about 86% occurring once. Material for sequencing was peripheral blood. The source of these receptors is a man over 45 with active or convalescent COVID-19.

V and J are TRBV5-1 and TRBJ2-1, with TRBD1 matching 10 bases. The CDR3 extends over 15 amino acids. CDR1 SGHRS and CDR2 YFSETQ come from the germline V gene. V gave up 6 bases and J gave up 3 bases; unmatched junction bases: 6. CDR3 sequence: CASTPGTGVYNEQFF. In DNA form, the CDR3 reads TGCGCCAGCACCCCCGGGACAGGGGTCTACAATGAGCAGTTCTTC.

The V call is TRBV10-2, the J call TRBJ1-2; D uncertain. The CDR3 consists of 13 residues. Per the germline V gene, CDR1 is WSHSY and CDR2 is SAAADI. Trimming pared 4 bases from V and 6 bases from J, leaving 12 bases between. The DNA of the CDR3 is TGCGCCAGCAGTGCAATAGGGAGGGATGGCTACACCTTC. Protein: CASSAIGRDGYTF.

The V call is TRBV7-9, the J call TRBJ1-1; perhaps TRBD1 as D (5 bases). The germline V gene has CDR1 SEHNR and CDR2 FQNEAQ (reference sequence). This CDR3 spans 14 amino acids. V was pared by 1 base and J by 4 bases, with 10 bases between. This chain's CDR3 is CASSLGSRVTEAFF. The DNA of the CDR3 is TGTGCCAGCAGCTTAGGTTCCAGGGTCACTGAAGCTTTCTTT.

This clone was counted once. V gene TRBV12-3 or TRBV12-4 combines with J gene TRBJ2-7; no firm D call. This CDR3 is built from 11 residues. V lost 6 bases and J lost 4, with 7 bases in between. The CDR3 loop reads CASRIHYEQYF. The CDR3 DNA is TGTGCCAGCAGAATCCATTACGAGCAGTACTTC.

The chain links TRBV14 to TRBJ1-5; D is unclear. Germline assignment: CDR1 SGHDN and CDR2 FVKESK. CDR3 length: 15 residues. Trimming stripped 4 bases from V and 6 bases from J, with 16 bases between. DNA of the CDR3: TGTGCCAGCAGCCTTACCGGACTAGGGCCTCAGCCCCAGCATTTT. Protein: CASSLTGLGPQPQHF.

The chain joins TRBV13 to TRBJ2-7; 7 positions match TRBD1. After removal of 5 bases from V and 0 bases from J, the junction contained 4 bases not matched to a gene. The CDR3 contains 14 residues. The germline V gene encodes CDR1 PRHDT and CDR2 FYEKMQ (reference sequence). In nucleotides, the CDR3 is TGTGCCAGCAGCCCCCGGGACAGCTCCTACGAGCAGTACTTC. It codes for CASSPRDSSYEQYF.

The rearrangement links TRBV3-1 (or the pseudogene TRBV3-2) to TRBJ2-3; 12 nucleotides agree with TRBD2. V trimming: 1 base; J trimming: 6 bases; junction bases outside the gene matches: 8. Germline lookup yields CDR1 LGHDT and CDR2 YNNKEL (reference sequence). There are 17 residues in the CDR3. The CDR3 loop reads CASSQAKLAGGRDTQYF. Here the CDR3 DNA reads TGTGCCAGCAGCCAAGCGAAACTAGCGGGGGGCCGGGATACGCAGTATTTT.

A few counts support this clone. The chain recombines TRBV11-3 with TRBJ2-1, with unresolved D. This CDR3 has 15 residues. Trimming left V 1 base short and J 6 bases short, with 13 bases between. CDR1 is SGHNT and CDR2 is YENEEA in the germline V gene. The CDR3 region is CASSLGHFLGNEQFF. CDR3 in DNA: TGTGCCAGCAGCTTAGGACATTTCCTCGGCAATGAGCAGTTCTTC.

The CDR3 reads CASSVGTSADTQYF. The CDR3 DNA follows: TGTGCCAGCAGCGTCGGGACTAGCGCAGATACGCAGTATTTT. The V call is TRBV7-9, the J call TRBJ2-3; 10 bases match TRBD2. The CDR3 covers 14 residues. J lost 4 bases, V lost 5 bases, and 3 bases had no gene match. Germline values: CDR1 SEHNR, CDR2 FQNEAQ (reference sequence).

The J gene is TRBJ2-2, the V gene TRBV2; a weak D match, TRBD2 (6 bases). This CDR3 spans 17 amino acids. Germline V gene sequence: CDR1 SNHLY, CDR2 FYNNEI. Trimming took 7 bases from V and 2 from J, leaving 20 bases between them. The CDR3 here is CASIPRGRDLNTGELFF. The CDR3 DNA reads TGTGCCAGCATCCCCCGGGGCCGGGACTTAAACACCGGGGAGCTGTTTTTT.

The chain recombines TRBV7-2 with TRBJ2-1, with 7 bases that match TRBD2. The CDR3 spans 16 residues. Germline CDR1 SGHTA, CDR2 FQGNSA. Trimming cost V 3 bases and J 5 bases; bases outside gene matches: 10. CDR3 DNA: TGTGCCAGCAGCTTTAAGAGGAGCGGGGCTCACAATGAGCAGTTCTTC. This sequence encodes CASSFKRSGAHNEQFF.

Remarks on this clone: The junction and the germline gene differ at one end; a read error may be behind it. The V gene is TRBV6-2 or TRBV6-3, the J gene TRBJ1-5; D is unclear. Per the germline V gene, CDR1 is MNHEY and CDR2 is SVGEGT. CDR3 size: 12 residues. The CDR3 reads CASSYVRQRMFF. CDR3 bases: TGTGCCAGCAGTTACGTAAGGCAGAGGATGTTTTTT.

The V call is TRBV4-2, the J call TRBJ1-2; 7 bases map to TRBD1. Germline trimming cut 2 bases from V and 3 bases from J; bases unmatched to any gene: 9. The CDR3 runs 16 residues. The germline CDR1 and CDR2 sequences are LGHNA and YNFKEQ. The CDR3 coding sequence is TGTGCCAGCAGCCAACACCTTAACAGGGGTGACTATGGCTACACCTTC. This codes for CASSQHLNRGDYGYTF.

This clone appeared a single time. This rearrangement joins TRBV3-1 (or the pseudogene TRBV3-2) to TRBJ1-3, with 7 bases matching TRBD1. CDR1 is LGHDT and CDR2 is YNNKEL in the germline V gene (reference sequence). V shed 8 bases, J shed 3 bases, and the junction held 7 bases outside the gene matches. The CDR3 has 14 amino acids. The CDR3 here is CASQGGSFGNTIYF. The CDR3 DNA sequence: TGTGCCAGCCAGGGGGGCAGCTTTGGAAACACCATATATTTT.

DNA of the CDR3: TGTGCCAGCAGCCAACAGTACTCCTACGAGCAGTACTTC. Translated: CASSQQYSYEQYF. The rearrangement joins TRBV3-1 (or the pseudogene TRBV3-2) to TRBJ2-7, with D unresolved. V lost 2 bases and J lost 0, with 5 bases in between. The CDR3 totals 13 residues. The germline gives CDR1 LGHDT, CDR2 YNNKEL (reference sequence).

The chain joins TRBV6-6 to TRBJ1-6, with a tentative D call TRBD1 (6 bases). This CDR3 is 14 amino acids long. Germline V CDR1 and CDR2: MNHNY, SVGAGI (reference sequence). Trimming shortened V by 6 bases and J by 10 bases, and 16 bases separated the two germline ends. CDR3 in amino acids: CASSPGTIKSPLHF. DNA for the CDR3: TGTGCCAGCAGCCCTGGGACAATTAAGTCACCCCTCCACTTT.

V usage is TRBV30 and J usage is TRBJ1-6; D unclear. Germline loops: CDR1 GTSNPN, CDR2 SVGIG (reference sequence). The CDR3 is made up of 15 amino acids. V gave up 3 bases and J gave up 0 bases, with 9 bases separating them. The CDR3 sequence is CAWRGGNSYNSPLHF. CDR3 bases: TGTGCCTGGAGGGGAGGAAACTCCTATAATTCACCCCTCCACTTT. Filled out from reference TRBV30 and TRBJ1-6, the complete variable domain reads SQTIHQWPATLVQPVGSPLSLECTVEGTSNPNLYWYRQAAGRGLQLLFYSVGIGQISSEVPQNLSASRPQDRQFILSSKKLLLSDSGFYLCAWRGGNSYNSPLHFGNGTRLTVT.

The genes are TRBV6-5 and TRBJ1-2; possible D gene TRBD1, 5 bases. Trimming took 5 bases from V and 4 from J, leaving 8 bases between them. Germline CDR1 reads MNHEY; CDR2 reads SVGAGI. CDR3 length: 12 residues. The CDR3 loop is CASSRQPYGYTF. The CDR3, as DNA: TGTGCCAGCAGTCGACAGCCCTATGGCTACACCTTC.